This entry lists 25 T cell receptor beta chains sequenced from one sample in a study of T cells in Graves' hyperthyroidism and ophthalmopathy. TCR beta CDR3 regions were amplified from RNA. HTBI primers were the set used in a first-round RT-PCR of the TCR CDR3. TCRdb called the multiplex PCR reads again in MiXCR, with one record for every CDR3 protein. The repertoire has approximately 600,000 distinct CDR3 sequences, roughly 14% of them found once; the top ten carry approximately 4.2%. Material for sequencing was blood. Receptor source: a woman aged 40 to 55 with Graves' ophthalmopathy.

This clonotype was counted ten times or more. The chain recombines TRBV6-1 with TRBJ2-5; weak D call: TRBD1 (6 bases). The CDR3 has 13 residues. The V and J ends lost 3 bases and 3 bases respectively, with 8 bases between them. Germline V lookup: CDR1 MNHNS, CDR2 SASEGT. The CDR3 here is CASSEDREETQYF. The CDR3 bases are TGTGCCAGCAGTGAGGACAGAGAAGAGACCCAGTACTTC.

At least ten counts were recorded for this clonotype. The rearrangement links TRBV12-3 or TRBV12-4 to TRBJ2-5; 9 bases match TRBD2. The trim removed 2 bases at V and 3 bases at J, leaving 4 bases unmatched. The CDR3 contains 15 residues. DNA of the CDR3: TGTGCCAGCAGTTTAACTAGCGGGTTTGAAGAGACCCAGTACTTC. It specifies CASSLTSGFEETQYF.

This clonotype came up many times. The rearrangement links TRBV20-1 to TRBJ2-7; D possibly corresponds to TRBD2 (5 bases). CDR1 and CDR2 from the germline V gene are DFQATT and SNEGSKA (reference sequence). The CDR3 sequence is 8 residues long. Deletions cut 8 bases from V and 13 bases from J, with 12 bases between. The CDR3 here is CSLGGRYF. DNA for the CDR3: TGCAGTTTAGGTGGGAGATACTTC.

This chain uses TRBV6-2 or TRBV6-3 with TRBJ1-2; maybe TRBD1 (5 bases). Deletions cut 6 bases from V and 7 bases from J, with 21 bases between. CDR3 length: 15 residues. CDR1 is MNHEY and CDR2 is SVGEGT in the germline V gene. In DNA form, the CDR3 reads TGTGCCAGCAGGACGAGTGCGAGACAGAGGGCTGGCTACACCTTC. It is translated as CASRTSARQRAGYTF.

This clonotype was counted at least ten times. CDR3 loop: CASSLTGLGNQPQHF. The CDR3 coding sequence is TGTGCCAGCAGCCTAACCGGCTTGGGCAATCAGCCCCAGCATTTT. The rearrangement joins TRBV27 to TRBJ1-5; unclear D gene. Trimming removed 6 bases at V and 2 bases at J, with 14 bases between. The CDR3 length is 15 residues. CDR1 is MNHEY and CDR2 is SMNVEV in the germline V gene (reference sequence).

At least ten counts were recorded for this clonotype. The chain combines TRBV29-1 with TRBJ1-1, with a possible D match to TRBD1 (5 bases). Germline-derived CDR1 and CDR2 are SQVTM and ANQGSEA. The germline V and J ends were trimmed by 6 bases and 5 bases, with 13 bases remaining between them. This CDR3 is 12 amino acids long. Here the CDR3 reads CSVPTEGTEAFF. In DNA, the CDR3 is TGCAGCGTCCCGACGGAGGGGACTGAAGCTTTCTTT.

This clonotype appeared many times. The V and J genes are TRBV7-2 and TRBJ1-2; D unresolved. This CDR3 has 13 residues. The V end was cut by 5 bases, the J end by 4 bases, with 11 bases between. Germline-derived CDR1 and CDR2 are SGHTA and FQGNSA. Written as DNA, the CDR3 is TGTGCCAGCAGCCGGACGGACGGCTATGGCTACACCTTC. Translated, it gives CASSRTDGYGYTF.

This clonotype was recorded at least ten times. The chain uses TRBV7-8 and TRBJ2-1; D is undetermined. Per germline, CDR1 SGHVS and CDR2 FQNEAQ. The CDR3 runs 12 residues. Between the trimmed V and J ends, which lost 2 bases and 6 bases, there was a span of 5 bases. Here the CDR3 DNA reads TGTGCCAGCAGCTTATACGCCAATGAGCAGTTCTTC. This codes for CASSLYANEQFF.

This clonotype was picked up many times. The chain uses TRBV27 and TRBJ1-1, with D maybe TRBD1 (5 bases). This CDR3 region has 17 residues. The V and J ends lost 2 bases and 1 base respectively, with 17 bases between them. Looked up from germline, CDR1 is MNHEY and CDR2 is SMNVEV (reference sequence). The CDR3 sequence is CASSLHAWGISNTEAFF. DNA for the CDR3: TGTGCCAGCAGTTTACATGCCTGGGGGATCTCGAACACTGAAGCTTTCTTT.

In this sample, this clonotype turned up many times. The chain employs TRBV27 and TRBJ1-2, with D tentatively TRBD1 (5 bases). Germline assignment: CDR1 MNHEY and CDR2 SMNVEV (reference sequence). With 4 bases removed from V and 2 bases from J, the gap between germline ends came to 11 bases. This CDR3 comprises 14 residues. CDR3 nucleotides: TGTGCCAGCAGTTCCGGGACGGGGAACTATGGCTACACCTTC. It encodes CASSSGTGNYGYTF.

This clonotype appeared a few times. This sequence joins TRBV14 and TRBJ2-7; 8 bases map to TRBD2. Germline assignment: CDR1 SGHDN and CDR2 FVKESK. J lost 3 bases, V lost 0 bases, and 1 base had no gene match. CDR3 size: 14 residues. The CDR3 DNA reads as TGTGCCAGCAGCCAAGAGACTAGCGTCTACGAGCAGTACTTC. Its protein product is CASSQETSVYEQYF.

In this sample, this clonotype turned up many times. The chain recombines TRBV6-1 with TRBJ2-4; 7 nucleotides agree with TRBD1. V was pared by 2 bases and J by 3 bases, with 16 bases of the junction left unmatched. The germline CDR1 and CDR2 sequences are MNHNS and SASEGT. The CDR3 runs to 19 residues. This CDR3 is CASSENFNRGFYGKNIQYF. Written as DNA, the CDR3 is TGTGCCAGCAGTGAAAATTTTAACAGGGGATTTTATGGCAAAAACATTCAGTACTTC.

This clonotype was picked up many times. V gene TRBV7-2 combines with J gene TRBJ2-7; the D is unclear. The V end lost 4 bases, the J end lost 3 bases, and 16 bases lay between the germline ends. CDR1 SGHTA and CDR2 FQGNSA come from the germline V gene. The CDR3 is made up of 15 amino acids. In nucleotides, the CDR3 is TGTGCCAGCAGCTCGCCAGGTGTCGCTGTCTACGAGCAGTACTTC. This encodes CASSSPGVAVYEQYF.

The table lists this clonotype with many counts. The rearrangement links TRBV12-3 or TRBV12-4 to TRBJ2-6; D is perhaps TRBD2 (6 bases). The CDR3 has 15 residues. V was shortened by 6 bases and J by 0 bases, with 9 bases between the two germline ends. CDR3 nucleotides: TGTGCCAGCAGAGCGGGCCTCTCTGGGGCCAACGTCCTGACTTTC. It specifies CASRAGLSGANVLTF.

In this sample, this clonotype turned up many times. The CDR3: CASSVAENPGNTIYF. CDR3 nucleotide sequence: TGTGCCAGCAGTGTAGCGGAGAACCCAGGAAACACCATATATTTT. The chain couples TRBV2 to TRBJ1-3; D gene ambiguous. V lost 4 bases to trimming and J lost 4 bases, with 14 bases between them. CDR3 length: 15 amino acids. Looked up from germline, CDR1 is SNHLY and CDR2 is FYNNEI.

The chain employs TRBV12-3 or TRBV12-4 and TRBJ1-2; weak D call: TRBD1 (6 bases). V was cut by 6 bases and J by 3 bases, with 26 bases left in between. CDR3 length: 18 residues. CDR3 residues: CASSTIKGHWENDYGYTF. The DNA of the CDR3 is TGTGCCAGCAGCACCATCAAGGGACACTGGGAGAACGACTATGGCTACACCTTC.

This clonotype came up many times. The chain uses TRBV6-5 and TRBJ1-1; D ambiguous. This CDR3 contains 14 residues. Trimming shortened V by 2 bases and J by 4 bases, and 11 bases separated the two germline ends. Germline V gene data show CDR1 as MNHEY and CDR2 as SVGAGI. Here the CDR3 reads CASSYDRRFTEAFF. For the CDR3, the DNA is TGTGCCAGCAGTTACGATCGGCGCTTCACTGAAGCTTTCTTT.

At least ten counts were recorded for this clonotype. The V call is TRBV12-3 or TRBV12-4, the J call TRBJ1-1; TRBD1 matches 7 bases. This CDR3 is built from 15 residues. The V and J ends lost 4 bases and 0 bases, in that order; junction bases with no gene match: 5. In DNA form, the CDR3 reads TGTGCCAGCAGTTGGGCAGGGGGTCTGAACACTGAAGCTTTCTTT. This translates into CASSWAGGLNTEAFF.

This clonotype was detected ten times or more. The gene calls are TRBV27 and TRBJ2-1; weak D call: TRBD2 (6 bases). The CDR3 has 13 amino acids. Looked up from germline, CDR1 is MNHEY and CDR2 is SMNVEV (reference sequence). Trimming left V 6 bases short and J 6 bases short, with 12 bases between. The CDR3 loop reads CASRKGLVNEQFF. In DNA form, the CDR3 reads TGTGCCAGCAGAAAGGGACTGGTCAATGAGCAGTTCTTC.

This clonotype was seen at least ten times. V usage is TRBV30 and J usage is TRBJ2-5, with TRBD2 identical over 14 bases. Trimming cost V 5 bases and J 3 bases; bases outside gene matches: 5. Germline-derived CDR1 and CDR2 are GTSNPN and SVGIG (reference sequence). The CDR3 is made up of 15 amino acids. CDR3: CAWGTGLAGEETQYF. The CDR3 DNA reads TGTGCCTGGGGCACGGGACTAGCGGGAGAAGAGACCCAGTACTTC.

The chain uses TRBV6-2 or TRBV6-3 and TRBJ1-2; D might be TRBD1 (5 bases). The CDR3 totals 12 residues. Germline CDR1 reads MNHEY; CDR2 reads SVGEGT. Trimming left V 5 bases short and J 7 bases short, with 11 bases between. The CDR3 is CASSEGLRGYTF. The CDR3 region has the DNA TGTGCCAGCAGTGAGGGGCTCCGTGGCTACACCTTC.

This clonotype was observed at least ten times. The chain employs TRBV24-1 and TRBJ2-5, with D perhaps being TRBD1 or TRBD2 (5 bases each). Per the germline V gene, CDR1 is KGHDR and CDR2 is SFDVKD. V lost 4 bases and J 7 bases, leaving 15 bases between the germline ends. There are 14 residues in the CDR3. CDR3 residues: CATSESGTLGTQYF. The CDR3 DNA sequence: TGTGCCACCAGTGAATCCGGGACCTTGGGGACCCAGTACTTC.

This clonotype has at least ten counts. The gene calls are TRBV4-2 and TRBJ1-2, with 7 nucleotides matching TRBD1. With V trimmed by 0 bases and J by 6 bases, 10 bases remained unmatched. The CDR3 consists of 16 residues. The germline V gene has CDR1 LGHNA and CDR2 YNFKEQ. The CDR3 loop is CASSQDDREIYNGYTF. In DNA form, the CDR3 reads TGTGCCAGCAGCCAAGACGACAGGGAAATCTATAATGGCTACACCTTC.

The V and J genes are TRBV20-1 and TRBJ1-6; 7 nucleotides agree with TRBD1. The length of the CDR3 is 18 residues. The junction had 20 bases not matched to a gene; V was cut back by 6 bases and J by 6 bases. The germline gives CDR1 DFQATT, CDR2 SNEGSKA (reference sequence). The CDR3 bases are TGCAGTGCCAGACAAGGGACAGCAACCTTACGGGGTAATTCACCCCTCCACTTT. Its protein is CSARQGTATLRGNSPLHF.

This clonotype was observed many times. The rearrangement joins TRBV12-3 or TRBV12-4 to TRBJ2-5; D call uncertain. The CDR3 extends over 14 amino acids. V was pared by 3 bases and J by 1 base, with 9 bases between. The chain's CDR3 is CASSFGQVQETQYF. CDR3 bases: TGTGCCAGCAGTTTCGGGCAGGTCCAAGAGACCCAGTACTTC.